This T cell receptor (beta chain) was sequenced during a study of OX40 agonist ivuxolimab in advanced cancers. The overall study: Hepatocellular carcinoma, melanoma, renal cell or head and neck cancer was diagnosed in the dose-escalation patients.

Blood sampling took place at baseline, cycle 4 day 1, and cycle 7 day 1. Study conclusions and caveats: Patients who responded partially at 0.1-3.0 mg/kg showed clonal expansion ranking among the lowest.

Concerning this clone: The antigen is not known.

Method: immunoSEQ multiplex PCR; TCRdb's copy keeps in-frame clones and lacks some. The sample has tens of thousands of clones; around nine tenths are singletons. CDR1 is MNHEY, CDR2 SVGAGI, per germline. The length of the CDR3 is 13 residues. V gave up 5 bases and J gave up 2 bases, with 10 bases separating them. V usage is TRBV6-5 and J usage is TRBJ2-7, with D possibly matching TRBD1 (5 bases). The sequences come from CD4+ or CD8+ T cells sorted from blood, collected in a trial of the OX40 agonist ivuxolimab. The clonotype was recovered from an adult with an advanced solid tumor such as melanoma, head and neck, liver or kidney cancer. The CDR3 region is CASSRGQAYEQYF. CDR3 DNA sequence: TGTGCCAGCAGTAGGGGCCAGGCCTACGAGCAGTACTTC.